A single sample gave rise to the 17 T cell receptor beta chains below, sequenced in a study of shared clonotypes between healthy human individuals. Sequencing used immunoSEQ multiplex PCR; TCRdb keeps in-frame clones, though not all of them. This sample has around 2.3 million clones; approximately 96% occur once, and the top ten carry around 0.13%. What was sequenced was naive CD4+ T cells sorted from blood. Sample subset: CD45RA+ positively selected. Receptors were obtained from a man between 18 and 29 years old in good health.

The V gene is TRBV6-5, the J gene TRBJ1-2, with TRBD1 matching 7 bases. Trimming removed 8 bases from V and 4 bases from J; junction bases left unmatched: 7. Per the germline V gene, CDR1 is MNHEY and CDR2 is SVGAGI. This CDR3 is 13 amino acids long. CDR3 protein: CASGSTGIYGYTF. The CDR3 nucleotides are TGTGCCAGCGGATCGACAGGGATCTATGGCTACACCTTC.

The CDR3 region has the DNA TGTGCCAGCAGTTTAACCGACAGGGTTGAAAAACTGTTTTTT. Translating gives CASSLTDRVEKLFF. The chain recombines TRBV28 with TRBJ1-4; 7 bases line up with TRBD1. J was trimmed by 7 bases and V by 2 bases; bases with no gene match: 4. Germline CDR1 and CDR2: MDHEN and SYDVKM. The CDR3 totals 14 residues. The full variable domain, rest sourced from reference TRBV28 and TRBJ1-4, is DVKVTQSSRYLVKRTGEKVFLECVQDMDHENMFWYRQDPGLGLRLIYFSYDVKMKEKGDIPEGYSVSREKKERFSLILESASTNQTSMYLCASSLTDRVEKLFFGSGTQLSVL.

Regarding this clone: At one boundary the junction diverges from the germline segment, which might be a read error. This same CDR3 is encoded by further DNA sequences in the sample. The chain employs TRBV10-3 and TRBJ2-7, with 8 nucleotides matching TRBD1. The CDR3 has 17 residues. Germline-derived CDR1 and CDR2 are ENHRY and SYGVKD. CDR3: CAISEGGPGQATYEQYF. The CDR3 DNA reads as TGTGCCATAAGTGAGGGCGGACCGGGACAGGCTACCTACGAGCAGTACTTC.

The chain recombines TRBV19 with TRBJ1-5, with TRBD1 matching 7 bases. This CDR3 spans 16 amino acids. V was clipped by 7 bases and J by 6 bases; unmatched bases: 15. The germline CDR1 and CDR2 sequences are LNHDA and SQIVND (reference sequence). CDR3 nucleotides: TGTGCCAGTACCCCGGGACCTTCGGCAGGGGGTCAGCCCCAGCATTTT. This codes for CASTPGPSAGGQPQHF.

V and J are TRBV6-1 and TRBJ1-3, with TRBD1 matching 9 bases. From germline, CDR1 is MNHNS and CDR2 SASEGT. The CDR3 has 15 residues. The V and J ends lost 5 bases and 4 bases, in that order; junction bases with no gene match: 6. In nucleotides, the CDR3 is TGTGCCAGCAGTAATACAGGGGGCAGAGGAAACACCATATATTTT. Its translation is CASSNTGGRGNTIYF.

The chain carries TRBV11-3 and TRBJ2-3; D ambiguous. CDR3 length: 12 residues. Looked up from germline, CDR1 is SGHNT and CDR2 is YENEEA. Trimming cost V 5 bases and J 2 bases, with 5 bases left between them. This CDR3 reads CASSTHTDTQYF. DNA for the CDR3: TGTGCCAGCAGCACCCACACAGATACGCAGTATTTT.

This clone was counted a few times. The chain links TRBV5-8 to TRBJ1-6, with D possibly matching TRBD1 (5 bases). With 4 bases removed from V and 6 bases from J, the gap between germline ends came to 20 bases. The length of the CDR3 is 17 residues. CDR1 SGHTS and CDR2 YDEGEE come from the germline V gene. DNA for the CDR3: TGTGCCAGCAGCCTACTGACAGCCGCGCAGCTTAATTCACCCCTCCACTTT. Its translation: CASSLLTAAQLNSPLHF.

The chain has TRBV6-5 and TRBJ2-4; possibly TRBD1 or TRBD2 for D (5 bases each). The germline V gene has CDR1 MNHEY and CDR2 SVGAGI. V was cut by 7 bases and J by 8 bases, with 18 bases left in between. This CDR3 is built from 14 residues. The DNA of the CDR3 is TGTGCCAGCACCCAACGATCGGGGCGAGACATTCAGTACTTC. Its protein product is CASTQRSGRDIQYF.

Notes on this clone: The same CDR3 can be traced to other DNA sequences in this sample. V gene TRBV7-3 combines with J gene TRBJ2-2; D call uncertain. CDR3 length: 13 amino acids. Trimming removed 3 bases at V and 5 bases at J, with 7 bases between. Germline-derived CDR1 and CDR2 are SGHTA and FQGTGA. The CDR3 DNA follows: TGTGCCAGCAGCTTGGACCCAACCGGGGAGCTGTTTTTT. It is translated as CASSLDPTGELFF.

This clone was seen a single time. In the same sample, other DNA sequences code for this CDR3. This chain uses TRBV10-3 with TRBJ1-5, with D possibly being TRBD1 (6 bases). Germline V gene sequence: CDR1 ENHRY, CDR2 SYGVKD. Trimming left V 2 bases short and J 4 bases short, with 6 bases between. CDR3 size: 13 residues. The CDR3: CAISEQGNQPQHF. CDR3 DNA: TGTGCCATCAGTGAGCAGGGGAATCAGCCCCAGCATTTT.

The V call is TRBV5-1, the J call TRBJ2-5; tentatively, D is TRBD2 (6 bases). The germline gives CDR1 SGHRS, CDR2 YFSETQ. The CDR3 totals 15 residues. V was pared by 5 bases and J by 2 bases, with 16 bases between. The CDR3 DNA follows: TGCGCCAGCAGGCTCGCCGGGACTCTACAAGAGACCCAGTACTTC. It translates to CASRLAGTLQETQYF.

The V gene is TRBV5-1, the J gene TRBJ2-5; D may be TRBD2 (5 bases). This CDR3 has 16 residues. CDR1 SGHRS and CDR2 YFSETQ come from the germline V gene. V gave up 2 bases and J gave up 2 bases, with 16 bases separating them. In DNA, the CDR3 is TGCGCCAGCAGCTTCTCAGGACTTCTCCCGCAAGAGACCCAGTACTTC. Protein: CASSFSGLLPQETQYF.

The chain links TRBV7-9 to TRBJ1-2, with D unclear. This CDR3 is built from 13 residues. CDR1 and CDR2 from the germline V gene are SEHNR and FQNEAQ (reference sequence). V dropped 2 bases and J dropped 4 bases, with 8 bases sitting between them. Written as DNA, the CDR3 is TGTGCCAGCAGCTTACCACACAGCTATGGCTACACCTTC. Translating it yields CASSLPHSYGYTF.

This chain uses TRBV5-1 with TRBJ2-3; 7 nucleotides agree with TRBD1. The V gene's germline CDR1 is SGHRS and CDR2 YFSETQ. V was pared by 1 base and J by 3 bases, with 8 bases of the junction left unmatched. CDR3 length: 16 amino acids. The CDR3 protein is CASSLTTGLGTDTQYF. For the CDR3, the DNA is TGCGCCAGCAGCTTGACGACAGGGTTGGGAACAGATACGCAGTATTTT.

The table lists this clone with many counts. This same CDR3 is encoded by further DNA sequences in the sample. The chain combines TRBV30 with TRBJ2-7; D unresolved. The ends were cut back, 0 bases at V and 2 bases at J, with 5 bases in the middle. Germline CDR1 and CDR2: GTSNPN and SVGIG (reference sequence). The CDR3 runs to 12 residues. The CDR3 loop reads CAWSVQAYEQYF. CDR3 DNA sequence: TGTGCCTGGAGTGTACAAGCCTACGAGCAGTACTTC.

The CDR3 DNA follows: TGCGCCAGCAGCCAAGTTATCGCTGCTCCCGGGCCCCTGGGGGAAAAACTGTTTTTT. Translation: CASSQVIAAPGPLGEKLFF. This chain joins TRBV4-3 and TRBJ1-4; D is uncertain. CDR1 and CDR2 from the germline V gene are LGHNA and YSLEER. Trimming took off 1 base at V and 8 bases at J, with 26 bases between the two ends. This CDR3 is 19 amino acids long.

This clone is a singleton in its sample. The V and J genes are TRBV5-1 and TRBJ2-1; weak D call: TRBD1 (5 bases). V was trimmed by 6 bases and J by 3 bases, leaving 22 bases between them. Germline values: CDR1 SGHRS, CDR2 YFSETQ. The CDR3 runs to 17 residues. For the CDR3, the DNA is TGCGCCAGCACCCGAGACAGTCTAGTAGGTTTCTACAATGAGCAGTTCTTC. Its translation: CASTRDSLVGFYNEQFF.